This TCR beta chain was captured in a study of T cells in Graves' hyperthyroidism and ophthalmopathy. General observations from the study: Most clonotypes expanded in thyroid above 0.001 were likewise present in blood.

With respect to this clonotype: Its specificity is unknown.

Germline values: CDR1 MDHEN, CDR2 SYDVKM. CDR3 length: 15 amino acids. Deletions cut 2 bases from V and 4 bases from J, with 14 bases between. A lack of ophthalmopathy progression within 18 months defined stable Graves' hyperthyroidism. Exclusion of a patient resulted from uncontrolled infection, other autoimmune disease, pregnancy or lactation. Amplification of TCR beta CDR3 regions used RNA as the template. An initial round of RT-PCR targeting the TCR CDR3 relied on the HTBI primer set. MiXCR, applied by TCRdb to the multiplex PCR reads, yields one record per CDR3 protein. The sample lists some 800,000 distinct CDR3 sequences, approximately 40% occurring once.

Sequencing used blood. The TCR originated in a man aged 18 to 30 with Graves' hyperthyroidism. The rearrangement joins TRBV28 to TRBJ1-1, with D unclear. In nucleotides, the CDR3 is TGTGCCAGCAGTTTAGCGGCAAGTGGGAGCACTGAAGCTTTCTTT. It translates to CASSLAASGSTEAFF.